This TCR beta chain was identified in a study of CD8 T cells in Susac syndrome. Germline CDR1 LGHNA, CDR2 YSLEER. Trimming removed 1 base from V and 7 bases from J, with 14 bases in between. CDR3 size: 15 residues. Sequencing of TCR beta was performed on blood CD8+ T cells and on blood CD4+ T cells. The CD8+ and CD4+ T cells were isolated magnetically using a negative isolation approach, whereas the TEMRA cells were enriched by FACS. Random hexamers primed reverse transcription of roughly 0.45 to 1 ug RNA. Using its own MiXCR run on the immunoSEQ multiplex PCR reads, TCRdb lists one record per CDR3 protein. Of just under 95,000 distinct CDR3 sequences listed, about 94% were seen once; the top ten hold roughly 0.3%.

This chain links TRBV4-3 with TRBJ2-4; TRBD1 or TRBD2 may be the D gene (5 bases each). The sequence was collected from a human donor with Susac syndrome. The sample taken for sequencing was CD4+ T cells from PBMCs. CDR3 in DNA: TGCGCCAGCAGCCAAGTTTCCGGGACGCAGAACATTCAGTACTTC. It yields the protein CASSQVSGTQNIQYF.